This T cell receptor beta chain was documented in a study of blood T cell repertoires in COVID-19. The wider study: Specimens from acute and convalescent COVID-19 originated in the United States, Italy and Spain. T cells, B-cell-depleted T cells, or PBMCs provided the cDNA or gDNA that served as material.

The germline V gene has CDR1 MDHEN and CDR2 SYDVKM. V was shortened by 2 bases and J by 6 bases, with 14 bases between the two germline ends. The CDR3 is made up of 15 amino acids. Original analysis: Cell counts per sample came from amplifying reference gene primers. Sequenced by immunoSEQ multiplex PCR; TCRdb stores in-frame clones only, minus some. V, J and clone size reflect that table, while D and trimming were determined from the DNA. This sample has tens of thousands of clones, with about 73% found just once. Material for sequencing was peripheral blood. The sequence was obtained from a middle-aged man with active or convalescent COVID-19. The rearrangement links TRBV28 to TRBJ1-5, with a weak D call TRBD1 (5 bases). CDR3 sequence reads: CASSLAGRHTQPQHF. CDR3 DNA: TGTGCCAGCAGTTTAGCAGGGCGTCATACTCAGCCCCAGCATTTT. The entire variable domain, with the rest obtained from reference TRBV28 and TRBJ1-5, is as follows: DVKVTQSSRYLVKRTGEKVFLECVQDMDHENMFWYRQDPGLGLRLIYFSYDVKMKEKGDIPEGYSVSREKKERFSLILESASTNQTSMYLCASSLAGRHTQPQHFGDGTRLSIL.